These 26 T cell receptor beta chains share one sample of origin, sequenced in a study of blood T cell repertoires in COVID-19 (dated by TCRdb to the early 2020s). Libraries came from the immunoSEQ multiplex PCR assay. In TCRdb, the immuneACCESS table is reduced to in-frame sequences with V and J assigned. These tables do not hold every clone; where another copy was compared, an unresolved V gene accounts for under half, and the others remain unexplained. The table for this sample lists about 86,000 clones; roughly four fifths of them were counted only once. The top ten clones comprise 0.95% to 1.5% of the sample. Sequences were obtained from peripheral blood. Receptors originate from a woman aged 80 or over with acute or convalescent COVID-19.

The V call is TRBV28, the J call TRBJ1-4, with D maybe TRBD1 (6 bases). V was cut by 7 bases and J by 8 bases, with 20 bases left in between. The CDR3 runs 15 residues. Germline V CDR1 and CDR2: MDHEN, SYDVKM. The CDR3 nucleotides are TGTGCCAGCAAAATATCCGGCAGGGGAAGGGAAAAACTGTTTTTT. It encodes CASKISGRGREKLFF. The complete variable domain, with remaining parts taken from reference TRBV28 and TRBJ1-4, reads DVKVTQSSRYLVKRTGEKVFLECVQDMDHENMFWYRQDPGLGLRLIYFSYDVKMKEKGDIPEGYSVSREKKERFSLILESASTNQTSMYLCASKISGRGREKLFFGSGTQLSVL.

The chain joins TRBV3-1 (or the pseudogene TRBV3-2) to TRBJ2-7, with 9 bases aligning to TRBD1. Germline CDR1 LGHDT, CDR2 YNNKEL (reference sequence). V dropped 1 base and J dropped 5; count of bases not matched to a gene: 9. The CDR3 sequence is 16 residues long. DNA of the CDR3: TGTGCCAGCAGCCAAGTTATGGGACAGGGTTTCGACGAGCAGTACTTC. It specifies CASSQVMGQGFDEQYF.

The genes are TRBV7-9 and TRBJ1-2; 7 bases match TRBD1. Germline V gene sequence: CDR1 SEHNR, CDR2 FQNEAQ (reference sequence). The CDR3 contains 13 residues. The V and J ends lost 5 bases and 11 bases, in that order; junction bases with no gene match: 11. CDR3 bases: TGTGCCAGCAGCCCTGGGACAGCCTTTTGGTACACCTTC. Residues: CASSPGTAFWYTF. The full variable domain, with the rest looked up from reference TRBV7-9 and TRBJ1-2, is DTGVSQNPRHKITKRGQNVTFRCDPISEHNRLYWYRQTLGQGPEFLTYFQNEAQLEKSRLLSDRFSAERPKGSFSTLEIQRTEQGDSAMYLCASSPGTAFWYTFGSGTRLTVV.

V is TRBV7-3 and J is TRBJ2-2; TRBD2 aligns across 7 bases. Losses at the gene ends were 5 bases for V and 0 bases for J; bases not matched to a gene: 3. Germline V gives CDR1 SGHTA, CDR2 FQGTGA. CDR3 length: 15 amino acids. In DNA, the CDR3 is TGTGCCAGCAGCCTCGCGGGAGCGAACACCGGGGAGCTGTTTTTT. Translation gives CASSLAGANTGELFF. The full variable domain, its missing parts supplied by reference TRBV7-3 and TRBJ2-2, is GAGVSQTPSNKVTEKGKYVELRCDPISGHTALYWYRQSLGQGPEFLIYFQGTGAADDSGLPNDRFFAVRPEGSVSTLKIQRTERGDSAVYLCASSLAGANTGELFFGEGSRLTVL.

The chain joins TRBV7-9 to TRBJ1-2; D is unclear. Germline V lookup: CDR1 SEHNR, CDR2 FQNEAQ (reference sequence). The CDR3 runs to 13 residues. V was cut by 2 bases and J by 8 bases, with 12 bases left in between. CDR3 amino acids: CASSLPIGLGYTF. CDR3 sequence (DNA): TGTGCCAGCAGCTTACCAATCGGTCTGGGCTACACCTTC.

This chain uses TRBV11-3 with TRBJ1-1; TRBD1 might be the D (5 bases). Trimming removed 5 bases from V and 6 bases from J, with 13 bases in between. CDR3 size: 13 residues. CDR1 SGHNT and CDR2 YENEEA come from the germline V gene. CDR3 nucleotide sequence: TGTGCCAGCAGCGGAAGACAGTCCCCTGAAGCTTTCTTT. Residues: CASSGRQSPEAFF.

This clone appeared a single time. This sequence joins TRBV5-1 and TRBJ2-7; 9 positions agree with TRBD1. This CDR3 contains 15 residues. J gave up 2 bases and V 4 bases, and 7 bases lay outside the gene matches. The V gene's germline CDR1 is SGHRS and CDR2 YFSETQ. CDR3 sequence (DNA): TGCGCCAGCAGCGGGGGACAGGGTATCCCCTACGAGCAGTACTTC. This gives the protein CASSGGQGIPYEQYF.

In nucleotides, the CDR3 is TGTGCCAGCAGTCCGACAAGGTCCCCGACCTACAATGAGCAGTTCTTC. It encodes CASSPTRSPTYNEQFF. The gene calls are TRBV6-2 or TRBV6-3 and TRBJ2-1; D gene ambiguous. The CDR3 is 16 residues long. V lost 5 bases to trimming and J lost 2 bases, with 16 bases between them. Germline V CDR1 and CDR2: MNHEY, SVGEGT.

The V call is TRBV3-1 (or the pseudogene TRBV3-2), the J call TRBJ2-5, with D possibly matching TRBD1 (5 bases). CDR3 length: 14 amino acids. Germline CDR1 is LGHDT and CDR2 is YNNKEL (reference sequence). V lost 1 base, J lost 2 bases, and 8 bases lay in between. The CDR3 here is CASSQAGWQETQYF. CDR3 DNA: TGTGCCAGCAGCCAAGCAGGGTGGCAAGAGACCCAGTACTTC.

This clone was found many times. The rearrangement joins TRBV9 to TRBJ1-6; TRBD1 might be the D (6 bases). Germline values: CDR1 SGDLS, CDR2 YYNGEE. The CDR3 is made up of 14 amino acids. The V end was cut by 2 bases, the J end by 8 bases, with 11 bases between. As DNA, the CDR3 is TGTGCCAGCAGCGTGGGGGACATTGATTCACCCCTCCACTTT. It encodes CASSVGDIDSPLHF.

This clone was counted a few times. The chain has TRBV18 and TRBJ2-3, with TRBD2 matching over 12 bases. Per the germline V gene, CDR1 is KGHSH and CDR2 is LQKENI. Unmatched junction bases numbered 4, after V lost 2 bases and J lost 4 bases. The CDR3 runs 16 residues. CDR3 bases: TGTGCCAGCTCACCAAGCCTAGCGGGAGGGTCAGATACGCAGTATTTT. As protein: CASSPSLAGGSDTQYF.

The CDR3 DNA reads TGCGCCAGCAGCGCGACTAGCGGGGGGGCTAGGAATGAGCAGTTCTTC. This codes for CASSATSGGARNEQFF. This chain connects TRBV5-1 to TRBJ2-1, with 14 bases lining up with TRBD2. The CDR3 is 16 amino acids. Trimming took 4 bases from V and 7 from J; bases not matched to a gene: 7. CDR1 is SGHRS, CDR2 YFSETQ, per germline.

The chain employs TRBV24-1 and TRBJ1-2; no clear D. There are 14 residues in the CDR3. V lost 4 bases, J lost 4 bases, and 12 bases lay in between. Germline CDR1 is KGHDR and CDR2 is SFDVKD. In nucleotides, the CDR3 is TGTGCCACCAGTGACCATGACATAGGCTATGGCTACACCTTC. Translation gives CATSDHDIGYGYTF.

The sample holds a few counts of this clone. The chain links TRBV7-9 to TRBJ1-4, with a tentative D call TRBD1 (5 bases). V dropped 3 bases and J dropped 8 bases, with 10 bases sitting between them. Per germline, CDR1 SEHNR and CDR2 FQNEAQ (reference sequence). This CDR3 has 13 amino acids. This chain's CDR3 is CASSFGGREKLFF. The CDR3, as DNA: TGTGCCAGCAGCTTCGGGGGACGGGAAAAACTGTTTTTT.

The chain has TRBV28 and TRBJ2-7; D remains ambiguous. Deletions cut 2 bases from V and 12 bases from J, with 11 bases between. CDR1 is MDHEN, CDR2 SYDVKM, per germline. The CDR3 has 11 amino acids. CDR3 nucleotide sequence: TGTGCCAGCAGTTTACGGTTATCTTTGTACTTC. This sequence encodes CASSLRLSLYF.

The chain employs TRBV5-1 and TRBJ2-3, with 7 nucleotides matching TRBD2. J was trimmed by 4 bases and V by 7 bases; bases with no gene match: 9. CDR3 length: 14 residues. The germline V gene has CDR1 SGHRS and CDR2 YFSETQ. The CDR3 sequence: CASRSTGGPDTQYF. CDR3 nucleotide sequence: TGCGCCAGCCGCAGCACGGGAGGACCAGATACGCAGTATTTT. The variable domain in full, completed from reference TRBV5-1 and TRBJ2-3, reads KAGVTQTPRYLIKTRGQQVTLSCSPISGHRSVSWYQQTPGQGLQFLFEYFSETQRNKGNFPGRFSGRQFSNSRSEMNVSTLELGDSALYLCASRSTGGPDTQYFGPGTRLTVL.

The rearrangement links TRBV6-6 to TRBJ2-7; perhaps TRBD2 as D (6 bases). V gave up 6 bases and J gave up 7 bases, with 13 bases separating them. The CDR3 has 12 amino acids. Per the germline V gene, CDR1 is MNHNY and CDR2 is SVGAGI (reference sequence). The CDR3 nucleotides are TGTGCCAGCAGACCCTCCGGGGGTGAGCAGTACTTC. Its translation: CASRPSGGEQYF.

V and J are TRBV11-2 and TRBJ1-2; D not certain. The V end was cut by 2 bases, the J end by 4 bases, with 14 bases between. The CDR3 length is 15 residues. Germline V CDR1 and CDR2: SGHAT, FQNNGV. The CDR3: CASSLNHRESYGYTF. DNA for the CDR3: TGTGCCAGCAGCTTAAACCACCGGGAGAGCTATGGCTACACCTTC.

This sequence joins TRBV5-1 and TRBJ2-3, with D possibly being TRBD2 (6 bases). Trimming took 0 bases from V and 8 from J, leaving 19 bases between them. The germline V gene has CDR1 SGHRS and CDR2 YFSETQ. The CDR3 is 16 residues long. The CDR3 DNA reads as TGCGCCAGCAGCTTGGGAGGCCCCGCTGCCGGGGGTACGCAGTATTTT. It yields the protein CASSLGGPAAGGTQYF.

In this sample, this clone turned up a few times. The chain couples TRBV19 to TRBJ1-5, with TRBD1 identical over 10 bases. Germline loops: CDR1 LNHDA, CDR2 SQIVND (reference sequence). This CDR3 contains 13 residues. After removal of 6 bases from V and 7 bases from J, the junction contained 3 bases not matched to a gene. The CDR3 here is CASRGTGVQPQHF. For the CDR3, the DNA is TGTGCCAGTAGGGGGACAGGGGTCCAGCCCCAGCATTTT.

CDR3 coding DNA: TGTGCCAGCAGCTCGGGACAGGGGAATTCACCCCTCCACTTT. Encoded protein: CASSSGQGNSPLHF. The gene calls are TRBV28 and TRBJ1-6; TRBD1 aligns across 10 bases. The CDR3 is 14 amino acids. The V gene end was trimmed by 6 bases and the J gene end by 7 bases; junction bases not matched to a gene: 3. Germline-derived CDR1 and CDR2 are MDHEN and SYDVKM.

V and J are TRBV5-4 and TRBJ2-3; TRBD2 is a possible D gene (6 bases). Germline values: CDR1 SGHNT, CDR2 YYREEE (reference sequence). Trimming took off 0 bases at V and 2 bases at J, with 22 bases between the two ends. This CDR3 comprises 19 residues. This CDR3 is CASSLEASASFLNTDTQYF. The CDR3 DNA reads as TGTGCCAGCAGCTTGGAAGCTAGCGCGTCCTTCTTAAACACAGATACGCAGTATTTT. Full variable domain (outside the CDR3, taken from reference TRBV5-4 and TRBJ2-3): ETGVTQSPTHLIKTRGQQVTLRCSSQSGHNTVSWYQQALGQGPQFIFQYYREEENGRGNFPPRFSGLQFPNYSSELNVNALELDDSALYLCASSLEASASFLNTDTQYFGPGTRLTVL.

The CDR3 DNA sequence: TGTGCCAGCAGTGAAACATCCTCTGGAAACACCATATATTTT. Protein: CASSETSSGNTIYF. The chain combines TRBV6-1 with TRBJ1-3; D call uncertain. The CDR3 is 14 amino acids. The V gene's germline CDR1 is MNHNS and CDR2 SASEGT. Trimming pared 2 bases from V and 0 bases from J, leaving 5 bases between.

The chain has TRBV27 and TRBJ1-5; 9 nucleotides agree with TRBD1. This CDR3 region has 14 residues. The germline CDR1 and CDR2 sequences are MNHEY and SMNVEV (reference sequence). V shed 8 bases and J 9 bases; nucleotides not matched to a gene: 11. CDR3 loop: CASGLTGGVWPQHF. CDR3 nucleotide sequence: TGTGCCAGCGGCCTTACAGGGGGCGTATGGCCCCAGCATTTT.

The chain combines TRBV20-1 with TRBJ1-6; D possibly corresponds to TRBD1 (5 bases). Per the germline V gene, CDR1 is DFQATT and CDR2 is SNEGSKA (reference sequence). The CDR3 spans 13 residues. The V end was cut by 3 bases, the J end by 7 bases, with 10 bases between. This chain's CDR3 is CSASKTENSPLHF. The CDR3 DNA follows: TGCAGTGCTAGTAAGACAGAAAATTCACCCCTCCACTTT.

V gene TRBV5-1 combines with J gene TRBJ2-5; unclear D gene. The V end lost 4 bases, the J end lost 2 bases, and 12 bases lay between the germline ends. CDR1 is SGHRS and CDR2 is YFSETQ in the germline V gene. The CDR3 totals 14 residues. CDR3 in DNA: TGCGCCAGCAGCCCCCGAGGCAATCAAGAGACCCAGTACTTC. Its protein is CASSPRGNQETQYF.